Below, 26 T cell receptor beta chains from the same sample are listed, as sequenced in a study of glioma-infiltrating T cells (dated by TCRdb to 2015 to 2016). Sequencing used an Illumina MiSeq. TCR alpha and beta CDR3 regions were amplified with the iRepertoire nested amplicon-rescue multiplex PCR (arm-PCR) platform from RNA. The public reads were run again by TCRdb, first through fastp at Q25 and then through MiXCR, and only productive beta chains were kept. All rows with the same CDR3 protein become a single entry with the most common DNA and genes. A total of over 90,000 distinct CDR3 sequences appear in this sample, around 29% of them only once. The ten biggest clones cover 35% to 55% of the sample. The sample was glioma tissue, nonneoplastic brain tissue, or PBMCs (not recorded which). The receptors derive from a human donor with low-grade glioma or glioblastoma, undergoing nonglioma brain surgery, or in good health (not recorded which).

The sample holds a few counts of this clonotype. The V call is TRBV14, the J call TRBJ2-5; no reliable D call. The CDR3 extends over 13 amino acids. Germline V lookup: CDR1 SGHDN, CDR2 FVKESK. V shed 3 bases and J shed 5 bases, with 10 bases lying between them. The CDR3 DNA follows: TGTGCCAGCAGCCAGAATGTCGGGGAGACCCAGTACTTC. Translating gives CASSQNVGETQYF. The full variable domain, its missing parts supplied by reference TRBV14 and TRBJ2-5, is EAGVTQFPSHSVIEKGQTVTLRCDPISGHDNLYWYRRVMGKEIKFLLHFVKESKQDESGMPNNRFLAERTGGTYSTLKVQPAELEDSGVYFCASSQNVGETQYFGPGTRLLVL.

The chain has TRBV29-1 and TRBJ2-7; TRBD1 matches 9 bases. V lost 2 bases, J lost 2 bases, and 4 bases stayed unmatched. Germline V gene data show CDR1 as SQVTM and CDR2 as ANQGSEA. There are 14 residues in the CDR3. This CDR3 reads CSVETGGLTYEQYF. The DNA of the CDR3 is TGCAGCGTTGAAACAGGGGGCCTGACCTACGAGCAGTACTTC.

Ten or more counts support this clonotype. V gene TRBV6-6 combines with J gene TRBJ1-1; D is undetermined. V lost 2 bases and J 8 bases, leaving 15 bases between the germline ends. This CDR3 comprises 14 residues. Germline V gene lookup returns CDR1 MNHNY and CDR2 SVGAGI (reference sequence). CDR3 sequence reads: CASSYEGTAREAFF. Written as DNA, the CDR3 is TGTGCCAGCAGTTACGAGGGTACCGCTCGCGAAGCTTTCTTT.

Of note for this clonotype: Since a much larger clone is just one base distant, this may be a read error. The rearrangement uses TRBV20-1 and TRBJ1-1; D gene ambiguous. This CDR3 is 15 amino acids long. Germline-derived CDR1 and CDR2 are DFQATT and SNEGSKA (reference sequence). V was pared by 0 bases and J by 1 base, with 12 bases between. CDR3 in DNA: TGCAGTGCTAGAGACGTAGGCTTTACGAACACTGAAGCTTTCTTT. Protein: CSARDVGFTNTEAFF.

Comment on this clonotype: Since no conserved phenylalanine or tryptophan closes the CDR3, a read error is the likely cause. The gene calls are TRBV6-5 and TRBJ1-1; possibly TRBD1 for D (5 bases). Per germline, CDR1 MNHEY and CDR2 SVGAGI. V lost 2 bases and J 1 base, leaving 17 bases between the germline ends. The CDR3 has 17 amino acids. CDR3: CASSYGPLGAQNTEAFL. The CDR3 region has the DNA TGTGCCAGCAGTTACGGGCCCCTCGGGGCGCAGAACACTGAAGCTTTCCTT.

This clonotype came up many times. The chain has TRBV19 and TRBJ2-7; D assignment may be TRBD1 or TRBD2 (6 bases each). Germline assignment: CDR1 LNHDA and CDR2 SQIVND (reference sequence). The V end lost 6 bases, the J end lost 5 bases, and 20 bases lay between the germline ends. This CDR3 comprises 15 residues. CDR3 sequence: CASRWRGTVRDEQYF. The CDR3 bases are TGTGCCAGTAGATGGAGGGGGACCGTTCGGGACGAGCAGTACTTC.

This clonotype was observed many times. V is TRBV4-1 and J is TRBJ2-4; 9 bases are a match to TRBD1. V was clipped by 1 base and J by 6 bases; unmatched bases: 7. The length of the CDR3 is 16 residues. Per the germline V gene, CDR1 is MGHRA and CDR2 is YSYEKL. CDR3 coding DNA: TGCGCCAGCAGCCAAGCGGACAGGGGAGAAGCAAACATTCAGTACTTC. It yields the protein CASSQADRGEANIQYF.

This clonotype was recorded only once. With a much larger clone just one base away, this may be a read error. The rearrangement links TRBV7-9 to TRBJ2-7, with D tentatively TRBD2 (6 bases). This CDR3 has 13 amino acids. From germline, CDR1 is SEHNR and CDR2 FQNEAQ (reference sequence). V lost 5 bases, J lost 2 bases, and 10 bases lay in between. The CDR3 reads CASSGGSPYEQYF. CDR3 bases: TGTGCCAGCAGCGGGGGGTCCCCCTACGAGCAGTACTTC. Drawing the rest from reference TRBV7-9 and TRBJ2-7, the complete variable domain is DTGVSQNPRHKITKRGQNVTFRCDPISEHNRLYWYRQTLGQGPEFLTYFQNEAQLEKSRLLSDRFSAERPKGSFSTLEIQRTEQGDSAMYLCASSGGSPYEQYFGPGTRLTVT.

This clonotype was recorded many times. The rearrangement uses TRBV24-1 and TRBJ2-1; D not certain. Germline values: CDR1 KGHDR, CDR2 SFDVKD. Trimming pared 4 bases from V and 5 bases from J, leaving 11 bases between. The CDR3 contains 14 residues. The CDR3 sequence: CATSETRPNNEQFF. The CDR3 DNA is TGTGCCACCAGTGAAACGCGGCCTAACAATGAGCAGTTCTTC.

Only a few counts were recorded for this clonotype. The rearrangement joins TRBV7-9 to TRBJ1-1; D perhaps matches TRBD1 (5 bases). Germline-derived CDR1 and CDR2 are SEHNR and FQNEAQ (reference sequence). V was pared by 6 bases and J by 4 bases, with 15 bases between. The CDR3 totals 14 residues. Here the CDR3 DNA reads TGTGCCAGCAGAAATCAGGGTGGAATCACTGAAGCTTTCTTT. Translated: CASRNQGGITEAFF.

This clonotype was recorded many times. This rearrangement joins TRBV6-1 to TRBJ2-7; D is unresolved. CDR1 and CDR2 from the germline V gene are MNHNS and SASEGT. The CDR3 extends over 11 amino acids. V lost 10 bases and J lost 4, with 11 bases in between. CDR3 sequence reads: CATPTSYEQYF. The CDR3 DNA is TGTGCCACCCCGACCTCTTACGAGCAGTACTTC.

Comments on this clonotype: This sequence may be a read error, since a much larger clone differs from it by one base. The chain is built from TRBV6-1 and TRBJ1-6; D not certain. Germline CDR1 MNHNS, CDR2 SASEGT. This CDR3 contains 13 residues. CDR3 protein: CASSERIQTPLQF. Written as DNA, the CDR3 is TGTGCCAGCAGTGAAAGAATTCAGACACCCCTCCAGTTT.

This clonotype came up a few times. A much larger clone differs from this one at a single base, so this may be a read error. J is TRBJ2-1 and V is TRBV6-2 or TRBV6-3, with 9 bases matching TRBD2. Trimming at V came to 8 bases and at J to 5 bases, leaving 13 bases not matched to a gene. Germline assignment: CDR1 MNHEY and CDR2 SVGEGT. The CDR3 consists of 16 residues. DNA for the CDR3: TGTGCCAGCGCCACCGACGGCAGCGGGGGGCACAATGAGCAGTTCTTC. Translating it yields CASATDGSGGHNEQFF.

CDR3 sequence: CASSLLAGGPYNEQFF. CDR3 DNA: TGTGCCAGCAGCCTACTAGCGGGGGGTCCGTACAATGAGCAGTTCTTC. V usage is TRBV7-9 and J usage is TRBJ2-1; TRBD2 aligns across 12 bases. The CDR3 has 16 amino acids. The germline gives CDR1 SEHNR, CDR2 FQNEAQ (reference sequence). V shed 5 bases and J 4 bases; nucleotides not matched to a gene: 6.

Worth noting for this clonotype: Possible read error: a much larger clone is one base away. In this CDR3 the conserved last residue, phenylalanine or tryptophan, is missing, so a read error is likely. CDR3 bases: TGTGCCAGTAGTAGGAGCGGAGCCTACGAGCAGTACCTC. This translates into CASSRSGAYEQYL. This chain joins TRBV19 and TRBJ2-7, with D tentatively TRBD2 (5 bases). Germline V gene data show CDR1 as LNHDA and CDR2 as SQIVND (reference sequence). V gave up 4 bases and J gave up 2 bases, with 9 bases separating them. The CDR3 has 13 amino acids.

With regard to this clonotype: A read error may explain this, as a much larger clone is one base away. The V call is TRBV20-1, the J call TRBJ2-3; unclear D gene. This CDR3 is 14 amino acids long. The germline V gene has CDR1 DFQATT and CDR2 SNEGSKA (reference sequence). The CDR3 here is CRAIRLTGTDTQYF. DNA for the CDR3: TGCAGGGCTATTCGGCTCACTGGGACAGATACGCAGTATTTT.

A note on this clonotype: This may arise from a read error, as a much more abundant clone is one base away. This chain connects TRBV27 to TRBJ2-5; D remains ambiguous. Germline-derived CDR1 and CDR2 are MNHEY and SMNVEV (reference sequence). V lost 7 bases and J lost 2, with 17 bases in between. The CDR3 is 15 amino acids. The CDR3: CASKAPQNHQETQYF. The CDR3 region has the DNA TGTGCCAGCAAAGCCCCCCAAAACCATCAAGAGACCCAGTACTTC.

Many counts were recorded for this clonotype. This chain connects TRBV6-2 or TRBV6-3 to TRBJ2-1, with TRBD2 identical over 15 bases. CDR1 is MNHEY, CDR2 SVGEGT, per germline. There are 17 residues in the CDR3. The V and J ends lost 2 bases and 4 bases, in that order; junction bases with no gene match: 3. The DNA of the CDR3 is TGTGCCAGCAGTTACGGACTAGCGGGGGGGCCTTACAATGAGCAGTTCTTC. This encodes CASSYGLAGGPYNEQFF.

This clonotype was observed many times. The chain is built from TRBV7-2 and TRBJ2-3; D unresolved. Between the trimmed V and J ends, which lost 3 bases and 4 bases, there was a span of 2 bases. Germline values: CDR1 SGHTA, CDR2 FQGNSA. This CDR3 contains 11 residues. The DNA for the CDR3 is TGTGCCAGCAGCTTTTCAGATACGCAGTATTTT. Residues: CASSFSDTQYF.

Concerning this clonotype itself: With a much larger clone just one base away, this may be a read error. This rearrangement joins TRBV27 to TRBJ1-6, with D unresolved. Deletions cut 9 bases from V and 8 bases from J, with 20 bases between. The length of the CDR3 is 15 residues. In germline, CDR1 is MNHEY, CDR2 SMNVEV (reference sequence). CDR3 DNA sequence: TGTGCCAGACTTTCCCGCGGGTCCGATGATTCACCCCTCCACTTT. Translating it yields CARLSRGSDDSPLHF.

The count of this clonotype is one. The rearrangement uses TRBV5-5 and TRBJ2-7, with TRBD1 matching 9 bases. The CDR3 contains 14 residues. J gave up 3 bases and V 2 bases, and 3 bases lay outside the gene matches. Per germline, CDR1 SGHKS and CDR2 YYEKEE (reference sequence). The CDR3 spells CASSFRTGDYEQYF. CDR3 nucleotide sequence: TGTGCCAGCAGCTTCAGGACAGGGGACTACGAGCAGTACTTC.

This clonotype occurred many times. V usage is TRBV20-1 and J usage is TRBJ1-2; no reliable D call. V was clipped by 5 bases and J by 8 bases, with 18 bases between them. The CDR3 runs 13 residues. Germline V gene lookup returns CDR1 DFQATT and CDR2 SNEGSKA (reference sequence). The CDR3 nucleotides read TGCAGTGCTGCTAAAAACACTGGGCGCGGCTACACCTTC. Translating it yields CSAAKNTGRGYTF.

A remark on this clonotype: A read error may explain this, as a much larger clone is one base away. The CDR3 region has the DNA TGTGCCAGCAGCCCTAGACAGAACTGGGCGGATACGGAGTATTTT. Residues: CASSPRQNWADTEYF. The chain couples TRBV14 to TRBJ2-3; a weak D match, TRBD1 (5 bases). There are 15 residues in the CDR3. Germline V gene data show CDR1 as SGHDN and CDR2 as FVKESK.

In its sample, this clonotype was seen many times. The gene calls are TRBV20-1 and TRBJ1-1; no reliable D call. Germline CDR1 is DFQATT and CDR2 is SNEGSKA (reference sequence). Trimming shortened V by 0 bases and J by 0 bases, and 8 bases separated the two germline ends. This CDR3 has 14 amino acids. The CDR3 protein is CSAREIGMNTEAFF. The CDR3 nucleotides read TGCAGTGCTAGAGAGATAGGCATGAACACTGAAGCTTTCTTT.

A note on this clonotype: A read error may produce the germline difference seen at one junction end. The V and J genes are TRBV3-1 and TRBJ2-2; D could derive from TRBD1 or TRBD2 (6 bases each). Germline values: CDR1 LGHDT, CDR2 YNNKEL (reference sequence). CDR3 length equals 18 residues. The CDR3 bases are TGTGCCAGCAGCCAAGATTTGTGGGACAACCTAAACACCGGGGGGCTGTTTTTT. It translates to CASSQDLWDNLNTGGLFF.

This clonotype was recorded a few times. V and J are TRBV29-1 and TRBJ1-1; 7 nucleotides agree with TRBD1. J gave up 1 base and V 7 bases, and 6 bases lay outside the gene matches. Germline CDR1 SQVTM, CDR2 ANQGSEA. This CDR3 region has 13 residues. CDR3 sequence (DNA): TGCAGCGGGGGACAGTCACAGAACACTGAAGCTTTCTTT. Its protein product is CSGGQSQNTEAFF. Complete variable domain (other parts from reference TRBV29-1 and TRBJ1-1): SAVISQKPSRDICQRGTSLTIQCQVDSQVTMMFWYRQQPGQSLTLIATANQGSEATYESGFVIDKFPISRPNLTFSTLTVSNMSPEDSSIYLCSGGQSQNTEAFFGQGTRLTVV.